This T cell receptor beta chain was documented in a study of T cells in Graves' hyperthyroidism and ophthalmopathy. This clonotype occurred many times. TCR beta CDR3 sequences were amplified from RNA transcripts. First-round RT-PCR of the TCR CDR3 relied on the HTBI primer set. TCRdb re-called the multiplex PCR reads with MiXCR, one entry per CDR3 protein. The table includes more than 300,000 distinct CDR3 sequences, less than 20% detected once. The sequenced sample consisted of blood. The TCR comes from a man aged 18 to 30 with Graves' ophthalmopathy.

This CDR3 is CATRITENIQYF. The CDR3 nucleotides are TGTGCCACCAGGATAACGGAAAACATTCAGTACTTC. The chain joins TRBV2 to TRBJ2-4; the D is unclear. Germline V gene sequence: CDR1 SNHLY, CDR2 FYNNEI. The CDR3 length is 12 residues. V was clipped by 10 bases and J by 5 bases, with 12 bases between them.